This TCR beta chain was sequenced in a study of cytomegalovirus exposure and HLA in healthy donors (dated by TCRdb to about 2017). For the wider study: According to an earlier analysis of 587 of the donors, 200 million or so T cells yielded 117 million unique TCR beta sequences and roughly 280 Gb of sequence data. An early release covering about 600 HLA-typed donors comprised approximately 300 gigabases of sequencing data and around 86 million unique TCR sequences. Of the 300 to 500 genotyped donors, roughly 80% were placed in the genetic ancestry cluster associated with self-reported Caucasian donors. The study aimed to test whether cataloging public T cell receptors could reveal signatures of past pathogen exposure. Using immunosequencing, the study profiled T cell repertoires from 666 subjects and related those repertoires to cytomegalovirus serostatus. In addition to the first cohort of hundreds of subjects, a separate validation cohort of 100 to 150 different subjects was used. High-throughput TCR immunosequencing, statistical association of individual TCRs with disease status, and machine learning were combined to predict cytomegalovirus infection status. To study patterns of TCR occurrence, a later analysis re-analyzed previously published TCR beta repertoires from 666 donors and added high-resolution HLA genotyping. The later analysis used no new phenotypic data to find candidate immune exposures, relying instead on TCR beta sequences and their occurrence across donors. An earlier analysis of about 600 of the donors used high-throughput TCR beta sequencing to judge whether each TCR beta V gene segment behaved as functional or pseudogenic. Alongside the repertoire data, information on donor age, sex, ethnicity and CMV serostatus was compiled. A later genetic analysis used genome-wide SNP genotypes for about 55% of the 666 donors, treating that subset as a discovery cohort. All discovery cohort repertoires had been generated using a single sequencing platform. HLA typing covered class I and class II loci at four-digit resolution. Typing coverage differed by locus: A, B, C, DRB1 and DQB1 were typed in roughly 629-640 donors, DQA1 in around 500, DPA1 in 606, and DPB1 in 450 to 480. Roughly five DR-DQ haplotypes were treated as single units for association and clustering because of strong linkage in the cohort. Among almost 400 genotyped donors of the cohort, an average of around 240,000 unique TCR beta nucleotide sequences were sequenced per donor, approximately 20% of them non-productive. Results and caveats for the whole study, not just this receptor: According to the authors, the approach could potentially be generalized to other disease states and immunological phenotypes. Because the 87-base-pair reads could not distinguish some IMGT-functional V segments, including TRBV6-2 and TRBV6-3, those segments were excluded. Sequencing depth was assumed to be roughly uniform across donors in the presence/absence analyses, though that assumption may not hold. In vitro tests confirmed that a few of the cytomegalovirus-associated TCR beta chains recognize cytomegalovirus antigens. In both the original and validation cohorts, the classifier was reported to diagnose cytomegalovirus status with high specificity and sensitivity. At a false discovery rate of 0.05, a later analysis linked around 15,000 TCR beta sequences to specific HLA alleles. In a later genetic analysis, fewer N-insertions in productive TCRs were reported among donors in an Asian-associated ancestry cluster than the approximately 630-donor mean. According to a later analysis, TCR association rates differed among HLA loci, with DRB1 alleles showing the most associated TCRs and HLA-C alleles showing the fewest. Correlated functional status among segregating V segments might reflect linkage disequilibrium, but an unknown experimental factor could not be ruled out. A cluster of highly shared sequence variants was judged likely to be a technical artifact of the sequencing pipeline. Only TCR beta chains were sequenced in this cohort, and the absence of alpha or paired-chain data limited detectable features. In a later analysis, several top co-occurrence clusters were reported to appear linked to parvovirus B19, influenza, CMV and Epstein-Barr virus. In a later analysis, HLA-associated TCR beta chains showed more clonal expansion and lower generation probabilities than non-associated chains that were equally common. An earlier analysis of around 540 of the donors showed that most TCR beta V segments appeared in productive rearrangements either about 87% or about 30% of the time, which broadly matched IMGT annotations. V-gene and J-gene trimming of TCR beta chains was associated with a missense DCLRE1C variant in a later genetic analysis, and the association was replicated in an independent cohort. Roughly 17 rarely observed V segments, including chromosome 9 orphons, were excluded from the earlier analysis of a few hundred of the donors because counts were too low. When HLA alleles, especially DR and DQ, strongly co-occurred, attributing TCR associations to individual alleles was difficult. Immune exposure information for the cohort was limited to CMV serostatus. A further reported finding was that TCR beta sequences accurately predicted the HLA-A and HLA-B alleles for most subjects in the first cohort. According to a later analysis, most CMV-associated TCR beta chains appeared to be HLA-restricted, and the HLA associations seemed to be driven largely by CMV exposure. Across donors, most TCR sequences were observed very rarely, whereas some public TCRs were present in many individuals. HLA typing was unavailable for some donors at each locus, so association tests used only the typed subset. The study gave a list of 150 to 200 TCR beta chains associated with cytomegalovirus.

The cohort consisted of approximately 670 healthy bone marrow donors. At the time of sampling, all cohort members were nominally healthy, though unrecorded immune exposures were likely present. The donor tested CMV seropositive and was one of the 289 seropositive cohort members. Each donor provided a peripheral blood sample, and peripheral blood mononuclear cells were used for TCR beta sequencing. The Qiagen DNeasy Blood Extraction Kit was used to extract genomic DNA from the blood cell samples. With respect to this clone: Its antigen remains unidentified. Base qualities are not provided; no much larger clone lies one nucleotide away.

The library was generated by the immunoSEQ multiplex PCR assay. A mixture of 60 forward primers for TCR Vbeta segments and 13 reverse primers for TCR Jbeta segments was used in the multiplex PCR. The CDR3 region of rearranged TCR beta genes was amplified from genomic DNA by a multiplex PCR assay. On the Illumina HiSeq System, the amplified TCR beta libraries were sequenced as 87-base-pair reads. Per the authors' processing: A later analysis tallied roughly 76 million unique TCR beta chains across the 700 or so repertoires, and approximately 12 million of those chains were shared by two or more donors. A nearest-neighbor algorithm error-corrected the raw reads and collapsed the reads into unique sequences, merging closely related sequences to remove PCR and sequencing errors. To assign V, D and J gene segments, CDR3 sequences were aligned to IMGT reference sequences. For a sequence to be retained, a match of at least six nucleotides to both a V gene segment and a J gene segment was required. A rearrangement counted as productive if the CDR3 had no stop codons and remained in frame with V and J, and every other rearrangement counted as non-productive. Following IMGT convention, CDR3 was defined as the stretch from the second conserved V-encoded cysteine to the conserved J-encoded phenylalanine. The earlier analysis of approximately 590 of the donors excluded any sequence lacking an unambiguous match to a single V gene segment. In an earlier analysis of 587 of the donors, a V segment was called functional when productive rearrangements were above 56.7%, and segregating when the standard deviation between donors exceeded 5%. A statistical classification framework was developed to diagnose cytomegalovirus status using the catalog of TCR beta chain sequences. In a later analysis, V and J genes were assigned by comparing TCR nucleotide sequences against IMGT/GENE-DB human TR gene sequences. The TCRdist pipeline was used in a later analysis to assign CDR3 sequences and most-parsimonious VDJ recombination scenarios. A later analysis defined each TCR beta chain by its CDR3 amino acid sequence plus V-gene family, and excluded reads lacking a unique V-gene family. To address suspected cross-contamination and a sequencing artifact, a later analysis removed roughly 580 highly shared, low-generation-probability nucleotide sequences. In a later analysis, a clonal expansion index was calculated for each public chain from normalized within-repertoire ranks of inferred template counts. In a later analysis, generation probabilities were computed using a VDJ recombination model fitted to out-of-frame rearrangements, and the results were checked against IGoR. A later analysis scored TCR-TCR, TCR-HLA and TCR-CMV co-occurrence with hypergeometric tests, applying a repertoire-size bias correction to TCR pairs. In a later analysis, false discovery rates were estimated by permuting HLA or CMV assignments 20 times. In a later analysis, co-occurring TCRs were grouped using DBSCAN, and TCRdist sequence similarity was added for clustering within HLA-allele-positive subsets. Repertoires with fewer than 30,000 or more than 120,000 public chains, plus five repertoires with anomalous nucleotide sharing, were excluded from co-occurrence clustering. As stored in TCRdb, this immuneACCESS dataset retains in-frame rearrangements with V and J assigned. A fraction of the clones does not appear; measured against another copy, unresolved V genes explain less than half of the discrepancy, and the remainder lacks a known reason. V and J calls and clone size are copied from that table; D and trimming were computed from the DNA. The sample table contains approximately 73,000 clones; only one count was recorded for around 60% of them. In total, the top ten clones hold approximately 5.4% of the sample.

CDR1 and CDR2 were assigned from the germline V gene as MDHEN and SYDVKM. The CDR3 runs 14 amino acids, cysteine and phenylalanine included. Only the CDR3 DNA stays, 42 bases, in frame from base 1. V is clipped by 6 bases and J by 7 bases, and the sequence between their germline boundaries is 18 bases long. The sample consisted of PBMCs. The V gene is TRBV28 and the J gene is TRBJ1-2; the D segment could be TRBD1, given 5 matching bases. The source is a man younger than 40 in good health and CMV-seropositive. The CDR3 sequence is CASRRSLQGGGYTF. Read as DNA, the sequence is TGTGCCAGCAGGCGCAGTCTCCAGGGTGGTGGCTACACCTTC.